This passage covers 26 T cell receptor gamma chains from one sample sequenced in a study of Vδ1+ human thymocytes. Whole-study findings and limits: In the thymus, TRG and TRD repertoires looked highly polyclonal with Gaussian CDR3 lengths.

The template was reverse-transcribed extracted RNA. Multiplex PCR used pooled V-gene forward primers and a constant-region reverse primer to amplify CDR3s. TCRdb called clones anew from the multiplex PCR reads with CATT. The sample yields several thousand gamma-chain clones, roughly 40% seen once. No antigen has been assigned to these receptors. Input material: Vdelta1+ gamma-delta thymocytes from the thymus. As to subset: FACS-sorted CD3+ TCRalphabeta- TCRVdelta1+ TCRVdelta2- thymocytes. The receptors originated from a boy in the first two years of life who had congenital heart surgery.

The rearrangement uses TRGV4 and TRGJ1 or TRGJ2. CDR1 and CDR2 from the germline V gene are EGSTGY and YDSYTSSV. Trimming removed 4 bases from V and 5 bases from J; junction bases left unmatched: 2. The CDR3 is made up of 11 amino acids. The CDR3 region has the DNA TGTGCCACCTGGGAAGATTATAAGAAACTCTTT. Protein: CATWEDYKKLF.

V and J are TRGV4 and TRGJ1 or TRGJ2. Germline values: CDR1 EGSTGY, CDR2 YDSYTSSV. The CDR3 spans 11 residues. Trimming cost V 5 bases and J 10 bases; bases outside gene matches: 8. CDR3 in amino acids: CATWAHRKKLF. In DNA form, the CDR3 reads TGTGCCACCTGGGCCCATCGGAAGAAACTCTTT.

The chain employs TRGV4 and TRGJ1 or TRGJ2. The J gene, absent from TCRdb, was called here by matching the DNA to germline. The CDR3 has 13 amino acids. J was trimmed by 2 bases and V by 6 bases; bases with no gene match: 7. Germline V gene lookup returns CDR1 EGSTGY and CDR2 YDSYTSSV. CDR3 coding DNA: TGTGCCACCTGGATACCTCATTATTATAAGAAACTCTTT. Amino acids: CATWIPHYYKKLF.

This clone has a handful of counts. The same CDR3 also results from other DNA sequences found in this sample. The genes are TRGV4 and TRGJ1 or TRGJ2. V shed 0 bases, J shed 4 bases, and the junction held 6 bases outside the gene matches. Germline V gives CDR1 EGSTGY, CDR2 YDSYTSSV. This CDR3 spans 14 amino acids. In DNA form, the CDR3 reads TGTGCCACCTGGGATGGGCGAGGATATTATAAGAAACTCTTT. Amino acid sequence: CATWDGRGYYKKLF.

The rearrangement uses TRGV4 and TRGJ1 or TRGJ2. TCRdb gives no J gene; it was assigned here by matching the DNA to germline. The CDR3 has 11 residues. Trimming took 0 bases from V and 11 from J; bases not matched to a gene: 4. Germline loops: CDR1 EGSTGY, CDR2 YDSYTSSV. The CDR3 region is CATWDGSQKLF. CDR3 nucleotide sequence: TGTGCCACCTGGGATGGGTCCCAGAAACTCTTT.

V and J are TRGV5 and TRGJ1 or TRGJ2. As TCRdb names no J gene, one was assigned here on the basis of a DNA match to germline. CDR1 and CDR2 from the germline V gene are VINAFY and YDVSNSKD. This CDR3 has 14 amino acids. Losses at the gene ends were 2 bases for V and 4 bases for J; bases not matched to a gene: 8. The chain's CDR3 is CATWDTPRYYKKLF. The DNA of the CDR3 is TGTGCCACCTGGGACACCCCAAGGTATTATAAGAAACTCTTT.

The chain uses TRGV5 and TRGJ1 or TRGJ2. The J gene was missing in TCRdb and was found by matching the end of the DNA to germline. The germline V gene encodes CDR1 VINAFY and CDR2 YDVSNSKD. The CDR3 covers 13 residues. V gave up 6 bases and J gave up 1 base; unmatched junction bases: 6. The CDR3 region is CATWPFNYYKKLF. The CDR3 DNA sequence: TGTGCCACCTGGCCCTTCAATTATTATAAGAAACTCTTT.

The V gene went uncalled, while the J gene is TRGJ1 or TRGJ2. The CDR3 runs 14 residues. CDR3 DNA: TGTGCCACCTGGGATAAAAGTTTCTATTATAAGAAACTCTTT. Protein sequence: CATWDKSFYYKKLF.

Concerning this clone: This may stem from a read error, because a much larger clone lies one nucleotide away. The chain joins TRGV5 to TRGJ1 or TRGJ2. TCRdb records no J gene; here it was assigned by comparing the DNA to germline. The CDR3 totals 13 residues. Germline lookup yields CDR1 VINAFY and CDR2 YDVSNSKD. J gave up 3 bases and V 3 bases, and 5 bases lay outside the gene matches. CDR3 DNA: TGTGCCACCTGGGACGGGACTTATTATAAGAAACTCTTT. Amino acid sequence: CATWDGTYYKKLF.

Although no V gene was called, TRGJ1 or TRGJ2 is the J gene. The CDR3 contains 12 residues. The CDR3 region has the DNA TGTGCCACCTTTGACAGGCATTATAAGAAACTCTTT. Protein sequence: CATFDRHYKKLF.

The assigned J gene is TRGJ1 or TRGJ2, but the V gene is uncalled. The CDR3 contains 12 residues. Written as DNA, the CDR3 is TGTGCCTTGTGTGAGTCCCGGCATAAGAAACTCTTT. Translating it yields CALCESRHKKLF.

This clone appeared once. The same CDR3 also results from other DNA sequences found in this sample. No J gene was called, and the V gene is TRGV5. The CDR3 runs 11 residues. Germline loops: CDR1 VINAFY, CDR2 YDVSNSKD. In nucleotides, the CDR3 is TGTGCCACCTGGGACAGGGGGCGGAGTCTCTTT. This gives the protein CATWDRGRSLF.

The chain uses TRGV5 and TRGJ1 or TRGJ2. The J gene, not given by TCRdb, was assigned here from a germline match of the nucleotide sequence. This CDR3 contains 21 residues. The germline CDR1 and CDR2 sequences are VINAFY and YDVSNSKD. J lost 6 bases, V lost 0 bases, and 29 bases had no gene match. CDR3 in amino acids: CATWDRQNGLVPLISSYKKLF. CDR3 nucleotide sequence: TGTGCCACCTGGGACAGGCAAAACGGATTGGTACCATTGATCAGTAGTTATAAGAAACTCTTT.

In this sample, this clone turned up a few times. Other DNA sequences in the same sample also yield this CDR3. The V and J genes are TRGV5 and TRGJ1 or TRGJ2. The J gene is absent in TCRdb and was assigned here via DNA matching to germline. The CDR3 is 14 residues long. CDR1 VINAFY and CDR2 YDVSNSKD come from the germline V gene. Trimming removed 1 base from V and 0 bases from J; junction bases left unmatched: 3. CDR3 protein: CATWDSVNYYKKLF. The CDR3 DNA sequence: TGTGCCACCTGGGACAGCGTGAATTATTATAAGAAACTCTTT.

About this clone: One junction end does not reproduce the germline sequence, and a read error may be involved. The chain uses TRGV8 and TRGJ1 or TRGJ2. Matching the DNA to germline supplied the J gene, which TCRdb does not give. There are 12 residues in the CDR3. Germline CDR1 and CDR2: VENAVY and YDSYNSRV. Here the CDR3 reads CATWDGGYRKLF. In nucleotides, the CDR3 is TGTGCCACCTGGGATGGCGGTTATAGGAAACTCTTT.

This chain links TRGV5 with TRGJ1 or TRGJ2. V lost 5 bases to trimming and J lost 2 bases; unmatched junction nucleotides: 6. Germline lookup yields CDR1 VINAFY and CDR2 YDVSNSKD. The CDR3 is 13 amino acids. The CDR3 loop is CATWVAYYYKKLF. The DNA of the CDR3 is TGTGCCACCTGGGTCGCATATTATTATAAGAAACTCTTT.

The V gene is listed as TRGV5; no J gene was called. Per the germline V gene, CDR1 is VINAFY and CDR2 is YDVSNSKD. CDR3 length: 11 residues. CDR3 coding DNA: TGTGCCACCTGGGAAGGGAGAAGGGAACTCTTT. This translates into CATWEGRRELF.

This clone was observed a few times. Germline and junction disagree at one end, which may indicate a read error. The V gene is TRGV5, the J gene TRGJ1 or TRGJ2. This CDR3 spans 13 amino acids. Germline loops: CDR1 VINAFY, CDR2 YDVSNSKD. The CDR3 nucleotides are TGTGCCACCTGGGACGGTGGGTATTATAAGAAGCTCTTT. Its protein product is CATWDGGYYKKLF.

V usage is TRGV9 and J usage is TRGJP2. TCRdb carries no J gene annotation; the J gene was assigned here by matching the DNA with germline. The CDR3 has 13 amino acids. From germline, CDR1 is GITISATS and CDR2 ISYDGTV (reference sequence). Trimming removed 3 bases from V and 15 bases from J; junction bases left unmatched: 13. The chain's CDR3 is CALWEPLRQVKTF. CDR3 nucleotide sequence: TGTGCCTTGTGGGAGCCCCTCCGGCAGGTCAAGACGTTT.

This clone was detected a few times. This chain uses TRGV9 with TRGJ1 or TRGJ2. V lost 3 bases and J lost 10; bases outside the gene matches: 3. The germline V gene encodes CDR1 GITISATS and CDR2 ISYDGTV (reference sequence). This CDR3 is 10 amino acids long. The CDR3 loop reads CALWESKKLF. The CDR3 region has the DNA TGTGCCTTGTGGGAGAGCAAGAAACTCTTT.

This clone was counted once. V and J are TRGV5 and TRGJ1 or TRGJ2. Here the J gene came from matching the DNA to germline, since TCRdb omits it. Germline CDR1 and CDR2: VINAFY and YDVSNSKD. This CDR3 is 16 amino acids long. V trimming: 0 bases; J trimming: 3 bases; junction bases outside the gene matches: 11. CDR3: CATWDRPGGIYYKKLF. The CDR3 coding sequence is TGTGCCACCTGGGACAGGCCGGGTGGAATTTATTATAAGAAACTCTTT.

As for this clone: A much larger clone sits a single nucleotide away, making a read error possible. V usage is TRGV3 and J usage is TRGJ1 or TRGJ2. TCRdb lists no J gene, so it was determined here by aligning the DNA to germline. This CDR3 has 12 amino acids. After removal of 0 bases from V and 11 bases from J, the junction contained 7 bases not matched to a gene. The germline gives CDR1 VTNTFY, CDR2 YDVSTARD (reference sequence). For the CDR3, the DNA is TGTGCCACCTGGGACAGGCACTATGAGAAACTCTTT. This translates into CATWDRHYEKLF.

The rearrangement uses TRGV3 and TRGJ1 or TRGJ2. TCRdb lists no J gene, so it was determined here by aligning the DNA to germline. The germline gives CDR1 VTNTFY, CDR2 YDVSTARD (reference sequence). This CDR3 is 14 amino acids long. V was pared by 3 bases and J by 4 bases, with 9 bases of the junction left unmatched. CDR3 in amino acids: CATWDLGGYYKKLF. CDR3 DNA sequence: TGTGCCACCTGGGACCTGGGTGGCTATTATAAGAAACTCTTT.

A single count supports this clone. V is TRGV2 and J is TRGJ1 or TRGJ2. TCRdb lists no J gene, so it was determined here by aligning the DNA to germline. This CDR3 has 12 amino acids. CDR1 is EGSNGY, CDR2 YDSYNSKV, per germline. The junction had 4 bases not matched to a gene; V was cut back by 0 bases and J by 8 bases. CDR3 sequence reads: CATWDGRDKKLF. The CDR3 nucleotides read TGTGCCACCTGGGACGGGCGCGATAAGAAACTCTTT.

The chain uses TRGV4 and TRGJ1 or TRGJ2. The J gene was missing in TCRdb and was found by matching the end of the DNA to germline. This CDR3 has 14 amino acids. Germline V gene lookup returns CDR1 EGSTGY and CDR2 YDSYTSSV. The trim removed 0 bases at V and 2 bases at J, leaving 4 bases unmatched. DNA of the CDR3: TGTGCCACCTGGGATGGGCGGCATTATTATAAGAAACTCTTT. Its protein product is CATWDGRHYYKKLF.

This chain links TRGV5 with TRGJ1 or TRGJ2. Germline CDR1 VINAFY, CDR2 YDVSNSKD. The CDR3 spans 10 residues. J was trimmed by 12 bases and V by 5 bases; bases with no gene match: 7. The CDR3 sequence: CATWAKPKLF. The CDR3 bases are TGTGCCACCTGGGCCAAGCCGAAACTCTTT.